This TCR beta chain stems from a study of OX40 agonist ivuxolimab in advanced cancers. Study-wide background: The patients' treatment was ivuxolimab, an agonistic anti-OX40 (CD134) antibody. The dose of intravenous ivuxolimab that patients received every 2 weeks ranged from 0.01 to 10 mg/kg.

The V gene's germline CDR1 is SGHVS and CDR2 FQNEAQ. The CDR3 sequence is 15 residues long. The V gene lost 5 bases and the J gene lost 2 bases, with 10 bases spanning the gap. Measured with immunoSEQ multiplex PCR; TCRdb has only the in-frame clones, and not every one. The repertoire holds fewer than 75,000 clones, with over 80% as singletons. This rearrangement joins TRBV7-8 to TRBJ2-6; maybe TRBD1 (6 bases). This TCR was sampled from an adult with an advanced solid tumor such as melanoma, head and neck, liver or kidney cancer. This specimen was CD4+ or CD8+ T cells sorted from blood, taken in a trial of the OX40 agonist ivuxolimab. CDR3 protein: CASSPRDTGANVLTF. The DNA of the CDR3 is TGTGCCAGCAGCCCTAGGGACACTGGGGCCAACGTCCTGACTTTC.